The T cell receptor (beta chain) described here comes from a study of blood T cell repertoires in COVID-19. Across the study: The United States, Italy and Spain provided the acute and convalescent COVID-19 samples. From T cells, B-cell-depleted T cells, or PBMCs came the material, which was cDNA or gDNA.

In this sample, this clone turned up a few times. In the original processing: Reference gene primer amplification gave nucleated cell count estimates. Here immunoSEQ multiplex PCR was the method, and the copy in TCRdb shows in-frame clones only, minus some. V and J calls and clone size are as listed in that table; D and trimming were resolved from the DNA. The sample contains 150,000 to 200,000 clones, roughly 80% of which appear only once. CDR1 is MNHEY, CDR2 SVGAGI, per germline. V dropped 8 bases and J dropped 0 bases, with 10 bases sitting between them. The CDR3 is made up of 13 amino acids. A Seattle source enrolled patients during active infection and followed them longitudinally.

What was sequenced was peripheral blood. The gene calls are TRBV6-5 and TRBJ1-1; D is perhaps TRBD1 (5 bases). This TCR was sampled from a woman aged 40 to 50 with COVID-19, enrolled during active disease. The CDR3 loop reads CASGKTVNTEAFF. Written as DNA, the CDR3 is TGTGCCAGCGGTAAGACAGTGAACACTGAAGCTTTCTTT.